This T cell receptor beta chain was retrieved from a study of identical twins. General study results and limits: Conclusions were based on cross-sectional statistical analysis, without following the same donors.

Template switching (which added a universal primer site) was used, and cDNA carried unique molecular identifiers. MiXCR, run by TCRdb on the 5' RACE reads, gives a single entry per CDR3 protein. Of some 730,000 distinct CDR3 sequences in the sample, roughly 18% were seen once. This clonotype has more than one count but fewer than ten. The antigen remains undetermined. CDR3 size: 13 residues. V lost 7 bases and J lost 6, with 16 bases in between. Germline loops: CDR1 DFQATT, CDR2 SNEGSKA (reference sequence). This same sample was also taken into another study, of T cells expressing NK-cell markers.

The chain carries TRBV20-1 and TRBJ2-1, with no clear D. This receptor was identified in a woman aged 18-30 years in good health. Sequenced material: PBMCs. The DNA for the CDR3 is TGCAGTGTTACGGCAGGAACCCTCAATGAGCAGTTCTTC. Protein product: CSVTAGTLNEQFF.